The 18 T cell receptor beta chains listed next were all sequenced from one sample in a study of CXCR3-negative and CXCR3-positive naive CD8 T cells. cDNA libraries for TRB were generated by 5' RACE incorporating UMI labels. TCRdb reprocessed the 5' RACE reads, with one entry per CDR3 protein and no DNA. This repertoire includes around 60,000 distinct CDR3 sequences. Sequenced material: naive CXCR3- CD8+ T cells from blood. Subset reported: CD45RO-CCR7+CD27+CD95- naive CD8+ T cells lacking CXCR3 (TNR3-). The receptors originated from a human donor in good health. Some clones in this sample may be carry-over from other donors' samples.

The chain is built from TRBV20-1 and TRBJ1-6; no DNA is available, so the TRBD1 call from TCRdb remains unchecked. Germline CDR1 reads DFQATT; CDR2 reads SNEGSKA (reference sequence). This CDR3 is built from 15 residues. CDR3: CSAREGGMDGSPLHF.

This chain uses TRBV7-8 with TRBJ2-3; no DNA is available, so the TRBD1 call from TCRdb remains unchecked. The CDR3 extends over 17 amino acids. Germline CDR1 reads SGHVS; CDR2 reads FQNEAQ. CDR3 region: CASSSGGSGLATDTQYF.

This rearrangement joins TRBV7-9 to TRBJ1-5; absent DNA, TCRdb's TRBD1 call cannot be checked. This CDR3 spans 15 amino acids. Germline values: CDR1 SEHNR, CDR2 FQNEAQ (reference sequence). The CDR3 here is CASSVTDRDNQPQHF.

The chain couples TRBV21-1 to TRBJ2-1; TCRdb reports TRBD1, a call that lacks DNA to check it against. TRBV21-1 is a listed pseudogene. The CDR3 is 15 residues long. The CDR3 loop is CASSEGQGIINEQFF.

The rearrangement uses TRBV7-9 and TRBJ2-1; TCRdb's D call, TRBD1, is unchecked because there is no DNA. Germline assignment: CDR1 SEHNR and CDR2 FQNEAQ (reference sequence). The CDR3 runs to 17 residues. CDR3: CASSQEGQGIAYNEQFF. Combining the CDR3 with reference TRBV7-9 and TRBJ2-1 gives the whole variable domain DTGVSQNPRHKITKRGQNVTFRCDPISEHNRLYWYRQTLGQGPEFLTYFQNEAQLEKSRLLSDRFSAERPKGSFSTLEIQRTEQGDSAMYLCASSQEGQGIAYNEQFFGPGTRLTVL.

The chain joins TRBV5-1 to TRBJ2-1; the D call of TRBD2 rests on TCRdb alone, since no DNA is present to check it. Germline-derived CDR1 and CDR2 are SGHRS and YFSETQ. The CDR3 runs 15 residues. The CDR3 here is CASSWGLAGDNEQFF.

V is TRBV11-2 and J is TRBJ2-5; the D call from TCRdb, TRBD1, cannot be confirmed without DNA. In germline, CDR1 is SGHAT, CDR2 FQNNGV. The CDR3 runs 15 residues. CDR3: CASSPVGDRKETQYF.

This chain connects TRBV10-3 to TRBJ2-5; TCRdb lists TRBD2, though no DNA is available to test this call. The germline V gene encodes CDR1 ENHRY and CDR2 SYGVKD. The CDR3 has 12 amino acids. The CDR3 region is CAIGLAGETQYF.

This chain links TRBV5-1 with TRBJ2-5; TCRdb outputs TRBD1, but without DNA this stays unchecked. The CDR3 consists of 15 residues. Germline CDR1 is SGHRS and CDR2 is YFSETQ. This CDR3 is CASSLIAGEQETQYF.

This rearrangement joins TRBV11-3 to TRBJ2-1; TCRdb names TRBD1, which stays unverified in the absence of DNA. This CDR3 contains 15 residues. Germline CDR1 is SGHNT and CDR2 is YENEEA. CDR3 sequence reads: CASSASGTVGDEQFF.

The chain couples TRBV7-8 to TRBJ2-5; TCRdb reports TRBD2, a call that lacks DNA to check it against. This CDR3 comprises 19 residues. In germline, CDR1 is SGHVS, CDR2 FQNEAQ. The CDR3 sequence: CASSLPSGGASEVRETQYF.

The CDR3 loop is CASSFPSGGALDTQYF. The rearrangement uses TRBV12-3 or TRBV12-4 and TRBJ2-3; the TCRdb D gene call, TRBD2, has no DNA to confirm it. The CDR3 spans 16 residues.

The J gene is TRBJ2-7, the V gene TRBV25-1; absent DNA, TCRdb's TRBD1 call cannot be checked. CDR3 length equals 13 residues. Germline V gives CDR1 MGHDK, CDR2 SYGVNS. CDR3: CASSDPSPTEQYF.

The rearrangement joins TRBV4-2 to TRBJ2-1; there is no DNA to check the TCRdb D call of TRBD1. The CDR3 contains 18 residues. Germline V gene data show CDR1 as LGHNA and CDR2 as YNFKEQ. The CDR3 protein is CASSAYPSGDHSYNEQFF.

CDR3 sequence reads: CASSPPPIGPRSYEQYF. This sequence joins TRBV7-9 and TRBJ2-7; TCRdb's D gene call, TRBD1, goes unchecked for lack of DNA. This CDR3 is 17 amino acids long. CDR1 SEHNR and CDR2 FQNEAQ come from the germline V gene (reference sequence).

This chain links TRBV2 with TRBJ2-1. The germline V gene has CDR1 SNHLY and CDR2 FYNNEI. The CDR3 sequence is 16 residues long. The CDR3 loop reads CASSETSGGSYNEQFF. The complete variable domain, with remaining parts taken from reference TRBV2 and TRBJ2-1, reads EPEVTQTPSHQVTQMGQEVILRCVPISNHLYFYWYRQILGQKVEFLVSFYNNEISEKSEIFDDQFSVERPDGSNFTLKIRSTKLEDSAMYFCASSETSGGSYNEQFFGPGTRLTVL.

This sequence joins TRBV7-2 and TRBJ2-3; TCRdb's D gene call, TRBD2, goes unchecked for lack of DNA. This CDR3 region has 17 residues. Germline V gives CDR1 SGHTA, CDR2 FQGNSA. The CDR3 loop is CASSHRLSLEGPDTQYF.

The rearrangement uses TRBV29-1 and TRBJ1-4; lacking DNA, the TRBD1 call made by TCRdb goes unchecked. Looked up from germline, CDR1 is SQVTM and CDR2 is ANQGSEA. CDR3 length: 11 amino acids. The CDR3 loop is CSALGTGYLFF.